One sample yielded the 7 T cell receptor beta chains listed below, sequenced in a study of STAT3 mutations in large granular lymphocyte leukemia. Study conclusions and caveats: In T-cell large granular lymphocyte leukemia, about half of patients showed multiple immunodominant subclonotypes.

Their antigen targets remain unknown. Produced via immunoSEQ multiplex PCR; TCRdb's table is partial and in-frame only. This table has roughly 46,000 clones, roughly three quarters appearing once. Sequencing input: PBMCs. These receptors came from a human donor with T large granular lymphocyte leukemia. Some clones in this sample may be carry-over from other donors' samples.

This rearrangement joins TRBV15 to TRBJ1-1; D call uncertain. CDR3 length equals 14 residues. V was trimmed by 0 bases and J by 5 bases, leaving 10 bases between them. Germline-derived CDR1 and CDR2 are LNHNV and YYDKDF (reference sequence). DNA for the CDR3: TGTGCCACCAGCAGAGATTGGGAGAGAACTGAAGCTTTCTTT. This sequence encodes CATSRDWERTEAFF.

This rearrangement joins TRBV19 to TRBJ2-7; the match to TRBD2 covers 7 bases. Germline CDR1 and CDR2: LNHDA and SQIVND (reference sequence). This CDR3 comprises 16 residues. V was clipped by 3 bases and J by 4 bases; unmatched bases: 12. The CDR3 is CASSILDSRGIYEQYF. The CDR3 DNA reads TGTGCCAGTAGTATCCTGGACTCGCGGGGGATTTACGAGCAGTACTTC.

This clone was counted once. The chain is built from TRBV7-9 and TRBJ1-4, with a tentative D call TRBD1 (5 bases). The CDR3 spans 14 residues. The germline V gene has CDR1 SEHNR and CDR2 FQNEAQ (reference sequence). V lost 5 bases and J lost 7, with 14 bases in between. CDR3 sequence (DNA): TGTGCCAGCAGCCCCTGGGACCGTATTGAAAAACTGTTTTTT. The encoded protein is CASSPWDRIEKLFF. The entire variable domain, with the rest obtained from reference TRBV7-9 and TRBJ1-4, is as follows: DTGVSQNPRHKITKRGQNVTFRCDPISEHNRLYWYRQTLGQGPEFLTYFQNEAQLEKSRLLSDRFSAERPKGSFSTLEIQRTEQGDSAMYLCASSPWDRIEKLFFGSGTQLSVL.

V and J are TRBV28 and TRBJ2-5, with TRBD1 matching over 10 bases. Germline V CDR1 and CDR2: MDHEN, SYDVKM. This CDR3 is 17 amino acids long. With 4 bases clipped from V and 0 bases from J, the junction kept 8 bases outside the gene matches. The CDR3 bases are TGTGCCAGCAGTTCATCCGGGACAGGGGTATACCAAGAGACCCAGTACTTC. Its protein is CASSSSGTGVYQETQYF.

The chain carries TRBV27 and TRBJ1-3; D is unresolved. Between the trimmed V and J ends, which lost 0 bases and 2 bases, there was a span of 5 bases. Looked up from germline, CDR1 is MNHEY and CDR2 is SMNVEV (reference sequence). This CDR3 region has 14 residues. The CDR3 sequence: CASSLSKAGNTIYF. CDR3 sequence (DNA): TGTGCCAGCAGTTTATCTAAGGCTGGAAACACCATATATTTT.

Details on this clone: At one end, the junction sequence differs from germline, possibly due to a read error. The V and J genes are TRBV7-9 and TRBJ2-3, with 10 bases lining up with TRBD2. Looked up from germline, CDR1 is SEHNR and CDR2 is FQNEAQ (reference sequence). This CDR3 spans 15 amino acids. The CDR3 region is CASSLAGASTDTQYF. The DNA for the CDR3 is TGTGCCAGCAGCCTAGCGGGGGCTAGCACAGATACGCAGTATTTT.

This clone was counted once. The chain recombines TRBV9 with TRBJ1-6, with TRBD1 as a possible D gene (6 bases). This CDR3 has 14 amino acids. Germline CDR1 SGDLS, CDR2 YYNGEE. Trimming stripped 0 bases from V and 5 bases from J, with 6 bases between. The chain's CDR3 is CASSVDRDNSPLHF. CDR3 DNA sequence: TGTGCCAGCAGCGTAGACAGGGATAATTCACCCCTCCACTTT.